The 5 T cell receptor beta chains in this list originate from one sample, sequenced in a study of T cells in Graves' hyperthyroidism and ophthalmopathy. Authors of the study amplified TCR beta CDR3 regions from RNA transcripts. HTBI primers drove first-round RT-PCR of the TCR CDR3. TCRdb re-analysed the multiplex PCR reads in MiXCR, keeping a single row per CDR3 protein. The sample yields about 640,000 distinct CDR3 sequences, around 20% seen once. The specimen sequenced was blood. The receptors originated from a man under 40 with Graves' ophthalmopathy.

The chain couples TRBV20-1 to TRBJ2-2; D is uncertain. This CDR3 contains 13 residues. V was shortened by 5 bases and J by 4 bases, with 11 bases between the two germline ends. CDR1 and CDR2 from the germline V gene are DFQATT and SNEGSKA (reference sequence). CDR3: CSAPRRITGELFF. The DNA of the CDR3 is TGCAGTGCTCCCCGTAGGATCACCGGGGAGCTGTTTTTT.

This clonotype has more than one count but fewer than ten. This could be a read error, since a much larger clone is one nucleotide away. The conserved closing phenylalanine or tryptophan is absent in this CDR3, likely reflecting a read error. The rearrangement uses TRBV28 and TRBJ1-5, with TRBD1 matching over 10 bases. The CDR3 sequence is 14 residues long. Germline V lookup: CDR1 MDHEN, CDR2 SYDVKM. V dropped 5 bases and J dropped 6; count of bases not matched to a gene: 4. The CDR3 DNA sequence: TGTGCCAGCAGTGGGTGGGACAGGGGTCAGCCCCAGCATCTT. Protein sequence: CASSGWDRGQPQHL.

The V and J genes are TRBV6-2 or TRBV6-3 and TRBJ2-1, with a weak D call TRBD2 (7 bases). Trimming took off 4 bases at V and 6 bases at J, with 16 bases between the two ends. There are 15 residues in the CDR3. CDR1 is MNHEY, CDR2 SVGEGT, per germline. The CDR3 region has the DNA TGTGCCAGCAGTTCCGAGGGGGGGCCTGCCAATGAGCAGTTCTTC. It specifies CASSSEGGPANEQFF.

This CDR3 is CAFQGGEFYEQYF. The CDR3 DNA reads TGTGCCTTCCAGGGGGGAGAATTTTACGAGCAGTACTTC. The rearrangement uses TRBV2 and TRBJ2-7; D perhaps matches TRBD1 (7 bases). The CDR3 covers 13 residues. The germline V gene has CDR1 SNHLY and CDR2 FYNNEI. The V and J ends lost 11 bases and 4 bases respectively, with 18 bases between them.

The chain links TRBV24-1 to TRBJ2-3; 14 nucleotides agree with TRBD2. Trimming took 9 bases from V and 6 from J; bases not matched to a gene: 7. From germline, CDR1 is KGHDR and CDR2 SFDVKD. CDR3 length: 15 residues. CDR3 sequence (DNA): TGTGCCACCCCGCCGGGACTAGCGGGAGTGGATACGCAGTATTTT. Residues: CATPPGLAGVDTQYF.